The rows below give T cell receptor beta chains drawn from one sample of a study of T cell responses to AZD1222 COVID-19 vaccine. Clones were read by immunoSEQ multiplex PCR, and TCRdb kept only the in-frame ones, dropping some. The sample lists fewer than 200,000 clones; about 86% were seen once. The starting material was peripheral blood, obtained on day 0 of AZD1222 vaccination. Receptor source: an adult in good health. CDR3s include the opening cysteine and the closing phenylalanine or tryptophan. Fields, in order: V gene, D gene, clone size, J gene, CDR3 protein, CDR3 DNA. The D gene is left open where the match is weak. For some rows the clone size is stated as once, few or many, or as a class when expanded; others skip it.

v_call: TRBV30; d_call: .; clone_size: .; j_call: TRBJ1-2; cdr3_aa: CAWTRDNNFYGYTF; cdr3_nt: TGTGCCTGGACTAGGGACAACAATTTCTATGGCTACACCTTC
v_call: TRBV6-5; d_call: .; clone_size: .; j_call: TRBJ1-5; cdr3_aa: CAIWSRDWHQPQHF; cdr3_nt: TGTGCCATCTGGTCGCGGGACTGGCATCAGCCCCAGCATTTT
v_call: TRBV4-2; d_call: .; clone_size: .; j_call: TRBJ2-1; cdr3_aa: CASTPFQSSYNEQFF; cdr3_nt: TGTGCCAGCACCCCGTTCCAAAGCTCCTACAATGAGCAGTTCTTC
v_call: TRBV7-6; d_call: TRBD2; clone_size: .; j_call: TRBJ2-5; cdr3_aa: CASSLVAGTGETQYF; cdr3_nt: TGTGCCAGCAGCTTAGTAGCGGGAACGGGAGAGACCCAGTACTTC
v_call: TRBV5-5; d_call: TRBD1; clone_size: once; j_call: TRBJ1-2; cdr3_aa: CASSAPTGGLGYTF; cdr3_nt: TGTGCCAGCAGCGCCCCCACAGGGGGTCTTGGCTACACCTTC
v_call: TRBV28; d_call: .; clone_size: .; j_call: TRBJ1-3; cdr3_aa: CASSPSEGYGNTIYF; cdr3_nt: TGTGCCAGCAGTCCTTCCGAGGGGTACGGAAACACCATATATTTT
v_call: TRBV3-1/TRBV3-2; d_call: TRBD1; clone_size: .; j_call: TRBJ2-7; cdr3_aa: CASSPWTGDYYEQYF; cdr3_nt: TGTGCCAGCAGCCCCTGGACAGGTGATTACTACGAGCAGTACTTC
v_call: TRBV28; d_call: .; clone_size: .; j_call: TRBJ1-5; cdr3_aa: CASSLPAGGVGSNQPQHF; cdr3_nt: TGTGCCAGCAGTTTACCCGCCGGCGGGGTCGGAAGCAATCAGCCCCAGCATTTT
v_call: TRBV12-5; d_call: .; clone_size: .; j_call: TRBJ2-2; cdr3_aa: CASAPPINTGELFF; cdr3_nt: TGTGCTAGTGCCCCGCCCATTAACACCGGGGAGCTGTTTTTT
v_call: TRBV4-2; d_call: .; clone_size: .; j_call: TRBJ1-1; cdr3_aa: CASSQGISTFF; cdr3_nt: TGTGCCAGCAGCCAAGGTATTAGCACCTTCTTT
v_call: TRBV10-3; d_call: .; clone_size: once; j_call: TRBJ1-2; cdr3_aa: CAISAQSYGYTF; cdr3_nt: TGTGCCATCAGTGCTCAGAGCTATGGCTACACCTTC
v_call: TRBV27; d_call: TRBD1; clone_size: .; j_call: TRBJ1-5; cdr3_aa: CASSPGTGVIRRQPQHF; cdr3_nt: TGTGCCAGCAGTCCTGGGACAGGAGTCATTAGAAGACAGCCCCAGCATTTT
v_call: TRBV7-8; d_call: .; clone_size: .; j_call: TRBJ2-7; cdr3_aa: CASSSPAFASPGEQYF; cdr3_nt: TGTGCCAGCAGCTCCCCCGCGTTCGCGTCTCCGGGTGAGCAGTACTTC
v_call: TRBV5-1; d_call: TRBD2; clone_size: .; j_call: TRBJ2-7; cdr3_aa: CASSDIIAGAREQYF; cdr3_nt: TGCGCCAGCAGCGACATTATAGCGGGAGCGAGGGAGCAGTACTTC
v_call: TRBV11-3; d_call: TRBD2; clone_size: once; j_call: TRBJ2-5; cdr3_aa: CASSLDGLAGRDQYF; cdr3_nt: TGTGCCAGCAGCTTAGATGGACTAGCGGGCCGGGACCAGTACTTC
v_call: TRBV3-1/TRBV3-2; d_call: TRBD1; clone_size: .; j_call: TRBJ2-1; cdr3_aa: CASSDGQGGLNEQFF; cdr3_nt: TGTGCCAGCAGCGACGGACAGGGAGGCCTCAATGAGCAGTTCTTC
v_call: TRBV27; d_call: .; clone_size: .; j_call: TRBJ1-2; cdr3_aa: CASSLSLGNYGYTF; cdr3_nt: TGTGCCAGCAGTTTATCCCTAGGCAACTATGGCTACACCTTC
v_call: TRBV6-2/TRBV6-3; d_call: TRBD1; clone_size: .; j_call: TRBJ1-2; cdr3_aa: CASSSTGGGDYGYTF; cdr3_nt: TGTGCCAGCAGTTCGACAGGGGGCGGTGACTATGGCTACACCTTC
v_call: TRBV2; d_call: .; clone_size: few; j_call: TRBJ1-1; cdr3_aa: CASSEWRNTEAFF; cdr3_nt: TGTGCCAGCAGTGAGTGGAGGAACACTGAAGCTTTCTTT
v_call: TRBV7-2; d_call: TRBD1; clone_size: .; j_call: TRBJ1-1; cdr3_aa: CASSPLGQTNTEAFF; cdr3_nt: TGTGCCAGCAGCCCCTTGGGACAGACGAACACTGAAGCTTTCTTT
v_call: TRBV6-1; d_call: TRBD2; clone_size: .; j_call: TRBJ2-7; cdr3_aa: CASSEIGTSSHEQYF; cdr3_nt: TGTGCCAGCAGTGAAATTGGGACTAGTAGCCACGAGCAGTACTTC
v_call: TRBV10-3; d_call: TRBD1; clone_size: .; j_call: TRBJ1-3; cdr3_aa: CAISGTVSGNTIYF; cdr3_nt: TGTGCCATCAGCGGGACAGTCTCTGGAAACACCATATATTTT
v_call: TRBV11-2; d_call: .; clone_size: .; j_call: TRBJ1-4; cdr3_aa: CASSLGRRNEKLFF; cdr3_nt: TGTGCCAGCAGCCTAGGGCGGAGGAATGAAAAACTGTTTTTT
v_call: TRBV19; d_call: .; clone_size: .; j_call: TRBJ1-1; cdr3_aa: CASSIDRGPEAFF; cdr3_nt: TGTGCCAGTAGTATAGATCGTGGACCTGAAGCTTTCTTT